The T cell receptor beta chain described here comes from a study of T cells in localized non-small cell lung cancer. Clones were read by immunoSEQ multiplex PCR, and TCRdb kept only the in-frame ones, dropping some. The table lists 60,000 or so clones, 80% to 90% of them singletons. Trimming took 6 bases from V and 5 from J, leaving 14 bases between them. The V gene's germline CDR1 is SNHLY and CDR2 FYNNEI. This CDR3 region has 14 residues. The source material was PBMCs, sampled before any cancer treatment. The chain combines TRBV2 with TRBJ1-5; possibly TRBD1 for D (6 bases). The source of this sequence is a man between 40 and 69 years old with stage II lung adenocarcinoma. The CDR3 bases are TGTGCCAGCAGGAGCAGGGGAGGGGATCAGCCCCAGCATTTT. It translates to CASRSRGGDQPQHF. Supplemented by reference TRBV2 and TRBJ1-5, the full variable domain reads EPEVTQTPSHQVTQMGQEVILRCVPISNHLYFYWYRQILGQKVEFLVSFYNNEISEKSEIFDDQFSVERPDGSNFTLKIRSTKLEDSAMYFCASRSRGGDQPQHFGDGTRLSIL.